One and the same sample provided the 31 T cell receptor beta chains below, sequenced in a study of T cell responses to AZD1222 COVID-19 vaccine. Libraries were prepared by immunoSEQ multiplex PCR; TCRdb keeps only in-frame clonotypes and omits some of them. Counted here are 85,000 to 100,000 clones, just over 90% occurring once; the ten biggest clones make up roughly an eighth. The specimen comprised peripheral blood, sampled on day 0 of AZD1222 vaccination. Receptors originate from an adult in good health.

The table lists this clone with a count of one. The chain combines TRBV7-6 with TRBJ1-5; weak D call: TRBD1 (5 bases). The CDR3 runs to 15 residues. The germline V gene has CDR1 SGHVS and CDR2 FNYEAQ. Trimming stripped 4 bases from V and 4 bases from J, with 14 bases between. For the CDR3, the DNA is TGTGCCAGCAGCTCTTCGGTGTGGGGGAATCAGCCCCAGCATTTT. The encoded protein is CASSSSVWGNQPQHF. The full variable domain, its missing parts supplied by reference TRBV7-6 and TRBJ1-5, is GAGVSQSPRYKVTKRGQDVALRCDPISGHVSLYWYRQALGQGPEFLTYFNYEAQQDKSGLPNDRFSAERPEGSISTLTIQRTEQRDSAMYRCASSSSVWGNQPQHFGDGTRLSIL.

DNA of the CDR3: TGTGCCAGCAGTCCCACTAGCACAGATACGCAGTATTTT. The encoded protein is CASSPTSTDTQYF. The rearrangement joins TRBV28 to TRBJ2-3; D is unresolved. Per the germline V gene, CDR1 is MDHEN and CDR2 is SYDVKM. V was trimmed by 5 bases and J by 0 bases, leaving 6 bases between them. The CDR3 length is 13 residues. The variable domain in full, completed from reference TRBV28 and TRBJ2-3, reads DVKVTQSSRYLVKRTGEKVFLECVQDMDHENMFWYRQDPGLGLRLIYFSYDVKMKEKGDIPEGYSVSREKKERFSLILESASTNQTSMYLCASSPTSTDTQYFGPGTRLTVL.

The chain carries TRBV25-1 and TRBJ1-2; 10 bases map to TRBD1. CDR1 is MGHDK and CDR2 is SYGVNS in the germline V gene. The CDR3 runs 14 residues. V lost 6 bases and J lost 5; bases outside the gene matches: 6. CDR3 in amino acids: CASSDDRGRYGYTF. Written as DNA, the CDR3 is TGTGCCAGCAGCGACGACAGGGGGCGATATGGCTACACCTTC.

The V call is TRBV28, the J call TRBJ2-1; TRBD1 agrees at 10 bases. Trimming removed 5 bases from V and 2 bases from J; junction bases left unmatched: 3. CDR1 and CDR2 (germline): MDHEN, SYDVKM. CDR3 length: 15 residues. CDR3 region: CASSPGQGAYNEQFF. The CDR3 nucleotides are TGTGCCAGCAGTCCCGGACAGGGGGCCTACAATGAGCAGTTCTTC.

This chain joins TRBV6-2 or TRBV6-3 and TRBJ2-5, with 8 positions matching TRBD2. The CDR3 contains 20 residues. CDR1 MNHEY and CDR2 SVGEGT come from the germline V gene. Trimming at V came to 2 bases and at J to 5 bases, leaving 22 bases not matched to a gene. Here the CDR3 DNA reads TGTGCCAGCAGTTACAGTTTGGAAGCGGGAGAGCCGGAATCGGGGGAGACCCAGTACTTC. This encodes CASSYSLEAGEPESGETQYF.

The chain employs TRBV7-8 and TRBJ2-7; D possibly uses TRBD1 or TRBD2 (5 bases each). Deletions cut 2 bases from V and 6 bases from J, with 14 bases between. This CDR3 has 14 amino acids. The V gene's germline CDR1 is SGHVS and CDR2 FQNEAQ. CDR3 DNA sequence: TGTGCCAGCAGCTTACGGGGACCAGATGGCGAGCAGTACTTC. Translation: CASSLRGPDGEQYF.

The chain links TRBV4-1 to TRBJ1-4; 8 bases align to TRBD1. This CDR3 spans 17 amino acids. Germline values: CDR1 MGHRA, CDR2 YSYEKL. After removal of 3 bases from V and 5 bases from J, the junction contained 11 bases not matched to a gene. DNA of the CDR3: TGCGCCAGCAGCCATCGGAGCCGGGACAGGAAAAATGAAAAACTGTTTTTT. It is translated as CASSHRSRDRKNEKLFF.

The chain's CDR3 is CAWSVQGGEAFF. CDR3 DNA sequence: TGTGCCTGGAGTGTACAGGGGGGTGAAGCTTTCTTT. The chain has TRBV30 and TRBJ1-1, with 8 bases that match TRBD1. Trimming removed 0 bases from V and 7 bases from J; junction bases left unmatched: 1. The V gene's germline CDR1 is GTSNPN and CDR2 SVGIG (reference sequence). CDR3 size: 12 residues. The variable domain in full, completed from reference TRBV30 and TRBJ1-1, reads SQTIHQWPATLVQPVGSPLSLECTVEGTSNPNLYWYRQAAGRGLQLLFYSVGIGQISSEVPQNLSASRPQDRQFILSSKKLLLSDSGFYLCAWSVQGGEAFFGQGTRLTVV.

J is TRBJ1-1 and V is TRBV30, with D hard to call. Germline lookup yields CDR1 GTSNPN and CDR2 SVGIG (reference sequence). The length of the CDR3 is 13 residues. The V gene lost 5 bases and the J gene lost 0 bases, with 10 bases spanning the gap. CDR3 residues: CAWDPGLNTEAFF. CDR3 DNA: TGTGCCTGGGACCCGGGCCTGAACACTGAAGCTTTCTTT.

This chain connects TRBV5-6 to TRBJ1-2; TRBD1 matches 7 bases. CDR3 length: 13 amino acids. Germline assignment: CDR1 SGHDT and CDR2 YYEEEE. The ends lost 6 bases at V and 8 bases at J; junction bases unmatched: 10. CDR3 region: CASNPTGVFGYTF. CDR3 DNA: TGTGCCAGCAACCCAACAGGGGTATTCGGCTACACCTTC.

The genes are TRBV5-4 and TRBJ2-7; the match to TRBD1 covers 9 bases. Germline V gives CDR1 SGHNT, CDR2 YYREEE (reference sequence). The V gene end was trimmed by 4 bases and the J gene end by 7 bases; junction bases not matched to a gene: 9. The CDR3 is 14 residues long. The CDR3 nucleotides are TGTGCCAGCAGCCCAAGGGACAGGGTGGTGGAGCAGTACTTC. Encoded protein: CASSPRDRVVEQYF.

This clone was detected only a few times. The chain has TRBV29-1 and TRBJ1-2; no definite D call. Trimming stripped 3 bases from V and 0 bases from J, with 11 bases between. This CDR3 comprises 14 residues. The germline CDR1 and CDR2 sequences are SQVTM and ANQGSEA. In DNA form, the CDR3 reads TGCAGCGTTGATCCCCTCCTAGCTAACTATGGCTACACCTTC. It encodes CSVDPLLANYGYTF.

The V call is TRBV2, the J call TRBJ1-5, with no clear D. Trimming left V 6 bases short and J 5 bases short, with 11 bases between. The V gene's germline CDR1 is SNHLY and CDR2 FYNNEI. This CDR3 region has 13 residues. In nucleotides, the CDR3 is TGTGCCAGCAGCGGCCGGTTGCATCAGCCCCAGCATTTT. Protein product: CASSGRLHQPQHF.

The sample holds a few counts of this clone. The V call is TRBV2, the J call TRBJ1-1; TRBD1 is a possible D gene (5 bases). Germline loops: CDR1 SNHLY, CDR2 FYNNEI. V was pared by 0 bases and J by 6 bases, with 8 bases between. The CDR3 loop spans 13 amino acids. The DNA for the CDR3 is TGTGCCAGCAGTGAAGCGCGGGGCGCTGAAGCTTTCTTT. Translated: CASSEARGAEAFF. The full variable domain, rest sourced from reference TRBV2 and TRBJ1-1, is EPEVTQTPSHQVTQMGQEVILRCVPISNHLYFYWYRQILGQKVEFLVSFYNNEISEKSEIFDDQFSVERPDGSNFTLKIRSTKLEDSAMYFCASSEARGAEAFFGQGTRLTVV.

The gene calls are TRBV7-2 and TRBJ2-7; D remains ambiguous. This CDR3 comprises 14 residues. Looked up from germline, CDR1 is SGHTA and CDR2 is FQGNSA. V gave up 4 bases and J gave up 0 bases, with 10 bases separating them. The CDR3 here is CASSSRISSYEQYF. The CDR3, as DNA: TGTGCCAGCAGCTCCCGGATTAGCTCCTACGAGCAGTACTTC.

The genes are TRBV5-6 and TRBJ1-3, with D possibly TRBD1 on 5 matching bases. V was cut by 1 base and J by 0 bases, with 11 bases left in between. In germline, CDR1 is SGHDT, CDR2 YYEEEE. The CDR3 spans 16 residues. Here the CDR3 DNA reads TGTGCCAGCAGCTTGTCGAGGGACGGCTCTGGAAACACCATATATTTT. This encodes CASSLSRDGSGNTIYF. Using reference TRBV5-6 and TRBJ1-3 for the parts outside the CDR3, the full variable domain is DAGVTQSPTHLIKTRGQQVTLRCSPKSGHDTVSWYQQALGQGPQFIFQYYEEEERQRGNFPDRFSGHQFPNYSSELNVNALLLGDSALYLCASSLSRDGSGNTIYFGEGSWLTVV.

The chain links TRBV12-5 to TRBJ1-3; D ambiguous. The germline V gene encodes CDR1 LGHNT and CDR2 FRNRAP. Deletions cut 0 bases from V and 1 base from J, with 10 bases between. The CDR3 is 16 residues long. The CDR3 DNA sequence: TGTGCTAGTGGTTTGGTCGGAGGAGGGTCTGGAAACACCATATATTTT. Translating gives CASGLVGGGSGNTIYF. The whole variable domain, remainder taken from reference TRBV12-5 and TRBJ1-3, is DARVTQTPRHKVTEMGQEVTMRCQPILGHNTVFWYRQTMMQGLELLAYFRNRAPLDDSGMPKDRFSAEMPDATLATLKIQPSEPRDSAVYFCASGLVGGGSGNTIYFGEGSWLTVV.

Judged by abundance, this clone is medium-sized. This sequence joins TRBV7-8 and TRBJ2-7, with no clear D. The CDR3 is made up of 14 amino acids. V was cut by 5 bases and J by 4 bases, with 15 bases left in between. CDR1 and CDR2 (germline): SGHVS, FQNEAQ. This CDR3 is CASSPLVSGYEQYF. In nucleotides, the CDR3 is TGTGCCAGCAGCCCCCTCGTGTCTGGGTACGAGCAGTACTTC.

J is TRBJ2-2 and V is TRBV5-1; TRBD1 might be the D (5 bases). This CDR3 region has 13 residues. Trimming pared 8 bases from V and 1 base from J, leaving 9 bases between. CDR1 is SGHRS and CDR2 is YFSETQ in the germline V gene. In DNA, the CDR3 is TGCGCCAGGCCAGGGCAGAACACCGGGGAGCTGTTTTTT. Protein: CARPGQNTGELFF.

This sequence joins TRBV27 and TRBJ2-6, with D hard to call. The CDR3 is made up of 15 amino acids. Germline V CDR1 and CDR2: MNHEY, SMNVEV (reference sequence). V gave up 5 bases and J gave up 0 bases, with 8 bases separating them. The CDR3 here is CASSAQSSGANVLTF. The CDR3 DNA reads as TGTGCCAGCAGTGCACAGAGCTCTGGGGCCAACGTCCTGACTTTC. Full variable domain (rest looked up from reference TRBV27 and TRBJ2-6): EAQVTQNPRYLITVTGKKLTVTCSQNMNHEYMSWYRQDPGLGLRQIYYSMNVEVTDKGDVPEGYKVSRKEKRNFPLILESPSPNQTSLYFCASSAQSSGANVLTFGAGSRLTVL.

This rearrangement joins TRBV3-1 (or the pseudogene TRBV3-2) to TRBJ1-6; 7 bases are a match to TRBD1. The CDR3 extends over 15 amino acids. CDR1 LGHDT and CDR2 YNNKEL come from the germline V gene (reference sequence). V was pared by 5 bases and J by 9 bases, with 10 bases of the junction left unmatched. The CDR3 bases are TGTGCCAGCAGCATACAGGGGTTAAGGAGTTCACCCCTCCACTTT. It encodes CASSIQGLRSSPLHF.

This chain connects TRBV6-4 to TRBJ2-1, with D possibly being TRBD2 (5 bases). CDR1 is MRHNA and CDR2 is SNTAGT in the germline V gene. CDR3 size: 17 residues. Trimming cost V 0 bases and J 2 bases, with 14 bases left between them. CDR3 sequence: CASSDSAQSGAYNEQFF. For the CDR3, the DNA is TGTGCCAGCAGTGACTCGGCACAAAGCGGCGCCTACAATGAGCAGTTCTTC.

The rearrangement joins TRBV12-5 to TRBJ2-1, with 7 nucleotides matching TRBD2. The trim removed 6 bases at V and 1 base at J, leaving 6 bases unmatched. Germline values: CDR1 LGHNT, CDR2 FRNRAP. The CDR3 contains 15 residues. The CDR3 nucleotides read TGTGCTAGTGGCAGCGGGAAAGGGTCCTACAATGAGCAGTTCTTC. Translation gives CASGSGKGSYNEQFF.

The V gene is TRBV5-1, the J gene TRBJ1-3, with D hard to call. CDR3 size: 13 residues. In germline, CDR1 is SGHRS, CDR2 YFSETQ. V was shortened by 0 bases and J by 2 bases, with 3 bases between the two germline ends. CDR3 coding DNA: TGCGCCAGCAGCTTGGTTCCTGGAAACACCATATATTTT. This encodes CASSLVPGNTIYF.

The rearrangement uses TRBV7-2 and TRBJ1-3; a possible D gene is TRBD1 (6 bases). CDR1 and CDR2 (germline): SGHTA, FQGNSA. V was shortened by 3 bases and J by 0 bases, with 12 bases between the two germline ends. The CDR3 is 16 residues long. The chain's CDR3 is CASSLDRVPSGNTIYF. CDR3 nucleotide sequence: TGTGCCAGCAGCTTGGACAGAGTACCCTCTGGAAACACCATATATTTT.

The chain has TRBV6-1 and TRBJ1-2; the match to TRBD1 covers 10 bases. V lost 1 base, J lost 3 bases, and 5 bases stayed unmatched. Germline-derived CDR1 and CDR2 are MNHNS and SASEGT. The CDR3 extends over 16 amino acids. CDR3 in amino acids: CASSEGDRGLYYGYTF. CDR3 nucleotides: TGTGCCAGCAGTGAAGGGGACAGGGGACTTTACTATGGCTACACCTTC.

V gene TRBV5-4 combines with J gene TRBJ1-2; D might be TRBD1 (6 bases). Trimming took off 1 base at V and 8 bases at J, with 12 bases between the two ends. The germline gives CDR1 SGHNT, CDR2 YYREEE (reference sequence). This CDR3 comprises 13 residues. CDR3 DNA sequence: TGTGCCAGCAGCTTGACGGGGGCGCGGGGCTACACCTTC. This encodes CASSLTGARGYTF.

The CDR3 protein is CASSKADIKVDTQYF. The CDR3 coding sequence is TGTGCCAGCAGCAAGGCCGACATAAAGGTTGATACGCAGTATTTT. The V call is TRBV21-1, the J call TRBJ2-3; the listed D gene, TRBD1, was not tested against the DNA. TRBV21-1 is a pseudogene locus. The CDR3 spans 15 residues.

The rearrangement links TRBV15 to TRBJ1-1; TRBD1 might be the D (5 bases). V lost 4 bases and J 5 bases, leaving 11 bases between the germline ends. The CDR3 runs to 13 residues. From germline, CDR1 is LNHNV and CDR2 YYDKDF (reference sequence). This CDR3 is CATSILGGTEAFF. The CDR3 region has the DNA TGTGCCACCAGCATCCTGGGGGGGACTGAAGCTTTCTTT. Variable domain in full (rest from reference TRBV15 and TRBJ1-1): DAMVIQNPRYQVTQFGKPVTLSCSQTLNHNVMYWYQQKSSQAPKLLFHYYDKDFNNEADTPDNFQSRRPNTSFCFLDIRSPGLGDTAMYLCATSILGGTEAFFGQGTRLTVV.

V is TRBV18 and J is TRBJ2-1; D remains unclear. This CDR3 has 13 amino acids. V gave up 0 bases and J gave up 4 bases, with 4 bases separating them. From germline, CDR1 is KGHSH and CDR2 LQKENI. DNA for the CDR3: TGTGCCAGCTCACCACCGAGATACAATGAGCAGTTCTTC. Its translation: CASSPPRYNEQFF.

The V and J genes are TRBV20-1 and TRBJ2-4; 8 nucleotides align to TRBD1. CDR1 is DFQATT and CDR2 is SNEGSKA in the germline V gene (reference sequence). This CDR3 is built from 14 residues. The V gene end was trimmed by 3 bases and the J gene end by 4 bases; junction bases not matched to a gene: 5. The CDR3 is CSASFYRGKNIQYF. DNA for the CDR3: TGCAGTGCTAGTTTTTACAGGGGGAAAAACATTCAGTACTTC.